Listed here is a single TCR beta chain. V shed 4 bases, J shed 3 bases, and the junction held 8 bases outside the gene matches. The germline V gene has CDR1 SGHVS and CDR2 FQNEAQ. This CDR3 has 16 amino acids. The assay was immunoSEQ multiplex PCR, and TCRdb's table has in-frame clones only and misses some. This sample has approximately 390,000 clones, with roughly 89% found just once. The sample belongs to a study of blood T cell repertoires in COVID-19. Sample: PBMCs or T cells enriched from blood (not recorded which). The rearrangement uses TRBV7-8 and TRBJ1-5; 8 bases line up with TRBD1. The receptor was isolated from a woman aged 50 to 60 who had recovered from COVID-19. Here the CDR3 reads CASSYRRTGYNQPQHF. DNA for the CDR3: TGTGCCAGCAGCTATCGGAGGACAGGGTACAATCAGCCCCAGCATTTT.